The 24 T cell receptor beta chains reported below all come from one sample, sequenced in a study of Graves' ophthalmopathy and Graves' hyperthyroidism. Amplification targeted the TCR beta CDR3 regions, with RNA transcripts as the source material. Second-round multiplex PCR followed a first-round RT-PCR using HTBI primers. Each CDR3 protein gets one entry after TCRdb re-called the multiplex PCR reads with MiXCR. The sample shows roughly 160,000 distinct CDR3 sequences, more than 30% of them seen only once. The sample comprised peripheral blood. These receptors were collected from a woman between 40 and 50 years old with Graves' ophthalmopathy.

The V and J genes are TRBV6-2 or TRBV6-3 and TRBJ2-7, with D perhaps TRBD1 (6 bases). The length of the CDR3 is 13 residues. Deletions cut 1 base from V and 7 bases from J, with 11 bases between. Germline V gene sequence: CDR1 MNHEY, CDR2 SVGEGT. Here the CDR3 DNA reads TGTGCCAGCAGTTACTTCGAGAGGGGGGAGCAGTACTTC. Translation gives CASSYFERGEQYF.

The gene calls are TRBV7-2 and TRBJ2-7; 11 nucleotides line up with TRBD2. This CDR3 is 15 amino acids long. J was trimmed by 3 bases and V by 4 bases; bases with no gene match: 5. Germline loops: CDR1 SGHTA, CDR2 FQGNSA. CDR3 nucleotide sequence: TGTGCCAGCAGCTCACTTAGCGGGAGGGTCTACGAGCAGTACTTC. It encodes CASSSLSGRVYEQYF.

The V and J genes are TRBV28 and TRBJ1-6, with TRBD1 matching over 7 bases. Trimming took 5 bases from V and 4 from J; bases not matched to a gene: 8. The length of the CDR3 is 16 residues. The germline V gene encodes CDR1 MDHEN and CDR2 SYDVKM. The CDR3 loop is CASSRQGRGYNSPLHF. CDR3 DNA: TGTGCCAGCAGTAGACAGGGCCGCGGTTATAATTCACCCCTCCACTTT.

The table lists this clonotype with many counts. The rearrangement links TRBV27 to TRBJ1-1; a weak D match, TRBD1 (5 bases). Germline CDR1 reads MNHEY; CDR2 reads SMNVEV (reference sequence). The V gene lost 6 bases and the J gene lost 10 bases, with 21 bases spanning the gap. CDR3 length equals 14 residues. CDR3 nucleotide sequence: TGTGCCAGCAGCGGGGGGGGTGGGGATTCGCGAGCTTTCTTT. Protein product: CASSGGGGDSRAFF.

This clonotype came up many times. The rearrangement links TRBV20-1 to TRBJ2-5, with TRBD1 matching over 9 bases. The CDR3 loop spans 13 amino acids. Trimming cost V 3 bases and J 2 bases; bases outside gene matches: 1. Germline CDR1 reads DFQATT; CDR2 reads SNEGSKA (reference sequence). CDR3 protein: CSASDRGQETQYF. The CDR3 region has the DNA TGCAGTGCTAGTGACAGGGGGCAAGAGACCCAGTACTTC.

This clonotype was seen at least ten times. The J gene is TRBJ2-7, the V gene TRBV6-5, with D unresolved. V was shortened by 6 bases and J by 2 bases, with 8 bases between the two germline ends. The germline CDR1 and CDR2 sequences are MNHEY and SVGAGI. The CDR3 extends over 12 amino acids. CDR3 in DNA: TGTGCCAGCAGGGGCCGGGCCTACGAGCAGTACTTC. Its protein product is CASRGRAYEQYF.

In this sample, this clonotype turned up many times. The gene calls are TRBV6-2 or TRBV6-3 and TRBJ1-1, with D unresolved. From germline, CDR1 is MNHEY and CDR2 SVGEGT. The CDR3 is 17 residues long. Trimming removed 3 bases from V and 2 bases from J, with 19 bases in between. Here the CDR3 DNA reads TGTGCCAGCAGTTATCTCACACGTCAGATAGGAAACACTGAAGCTTTCTTT. The encoded protein is CASSYLTRQIGNTEAFF.

The sample holds many counts of this clonotype. V is TRBV28 and J is TRBJ1-5; 7 bases line up with TRBD1. After removal of 3 bases from V and 3 bases from J, the junction contained 8 bases not matched to a gene. The germline V gene encodes CDR1 MDHEN and CDR2 SYDVKM. The CDR3 consists of 16 residues. Here the CDR3 reads CASSLVGQYINQPQHF. CDR3 nucleotide sequence: TGTGCCAGCAGTTTGGTGGGACAGTATATCAATCAGCCCCAGCATTTT.

CDR3 in DNA: TGTGCCAGCAGCTTATATTTTCGGACTAGCGGGACTACCTACGAGCAGTACTTC. Its translation is CASSLYFRTSGTTYEQYF. The chain couples TRBV11-2 to TRBJ2-7; 12 bases agree with TRBD2. Per germline, CDR1 SGHAT and CDR2 FQNNGV. The CDR3 runs 18 residues. Trimming cost V 2 bases and J 2 bases; bases outside gene matches: 10. Complete variable domain (other parts from reference TRBV11-2 and TRBJ2-7): EAGVAQSPRYKIIEKRQSVAFWCNPISGHATLYWYQQILGQGPKLLIQFQNNGVVDDSQLPKDRFSAERLKGVDSTLKIQPAKLEDSAVYLCASSLYFRTSGTTYEQYFGPGTRLTVT.

This clonotype was recorded once. CDR3 sequence reads: CASSPGAGELFF. The CDR3 DNA reads TGTGCCAGCAGTCCCGGGGCGGGGGAGCTGTTTTTT. The chain employs TRBV6-2 or TRBV6-3 and TRBJ2-2; either TRBD1 or TRBD2 may supply D (5 bases each). CDR3 length: 12 amino acids. Germline lookup yields CDR1 MNHEY and CDR2 SVGEGT. Trimming pared 5 bases from V and 8 bases from J, leaving 9 bases between.

The rearrangement joins TRBV6-5 to TRBJ1-1; maybe TRBD1 (5 bases). Trimming shortened V by 2 bases and J by 8 bases, and 9 bases separated the two germline ends. The CDR3 runs to 12 residues. Germline assignment: CDR1 MNHEY and CDR2 SVGAGI. The CDR3 spells CASSYAQGEAFF. Written as DNA, the CDR3 is TGTGCCAGCAGTTACGCCCAGGGCGAAGCTTTCTTT.

This sequence joins TRBV12-3 or TRBV12-4 and TRBJ1-6; unclear D gene. The CDR3 length is 15 residues. Trimming took off 2 bases at V and 6 bases at J, with 11 bases between the two ends. In nucleotides, the CDR3 is TGTGCCAGCAGTTTAATGGGCAGATCTAATTCACCCCTCCACTTT. Protein product: CASSLMGRSNSPLHF.

Only a few counts were recorded for this clonotype. The rearrangement joins TRBV28 to TRBJ1-1, with D perhaps TRBD1 (6 bases). V was clipped by 6 bases and J by 6 bases, with 20 bases between them. This CDR3 has 15 amino acids. CDR1 is MDHEN and CDR2 is SYDVKM in the germline V gene. CDR3 sequence: CASRLAQGLVSEAFF. In nucleotides, the CDR3 is TGTGCCAGCAGATTAGCCCAGGGGCTGGTATCTGAAGCTTTCTTT. Full variable domain (remainder filled in from reference TRBV28 and TRBJ1-1): DVKVTQSSRYLVKRTGEKVFLECVQDMDHENMFWYRQDPGLGLRLIYFSYDVKMKEKGDIPEGYSVSREKKERFSLILESASTNQTSMYLCASRLAQGLVSEAFFGQGTRLTVV.

Ten or more counts support this clonotype. DNA of the CDR3: TGTGCCTGGAGTGACAGTTCAGCCAAAAACATTCAGTACTTC. This encodes CAWSDSSAKNIQYF. The chain joins TRBV30 to TRBJ2-4, with D hard to call. This CDR3 spans 14 amino acids. The germline V gene encodes CDR1 GTSNPN and CDR2 SVGIG (reference sequence). The germline V and J ends were trimmed by 1 base and 0 bases, with 7 bases remaining between them.

The chain joins TRBV20-1 to TRBJ1-1; D gene uncertain. The germline V and J ends were trimmed by 4 bases and 5 bases, with 14 bases remaining between them. The V gene's germline CDR1 is DFQATT and CDR2 SNEGSKA (reference sequence). The CDR3 consists of 13 residues. The CDR3 DNA is TGCAGTGCTAAACGGGCCCCGGGGACTGAAGCTTTCTTT. As protein: CSAKRAPGTEAFF.

This clonotype was counted many times. The J gene is TRBJ1-1, the V gene TRBV18, with 8 bases lining up with TRBD1. The CDR3 is 17 amino acids. Germline lookup yields CDR1 KGHSH and CDR2 LQKENI. V lost 8 bases, J lost 3 bases, and 17 bases stayed unmatched. The CDR3 reads CASRTSGGHWRDTEAFF. CDR3 DNA: TGTGCCAGCCGCACCTCAGGGGGCCACTGGAGGGACACTGAAGCTTTCTTT.

This clonotype was found many times. This rearrangement joins TRBV6-2 or TRBV6-3 to TRBJ2-7; the D gene could be TRBD1 or TRBD2 (5 bases each). The V end lost 4 bases, the J end lost 5 bases, and 18 bases lay between the germline ends. Per the germline V gene, CDR1 is MNHEY and CDR2 is SVGEGT. This CDR3 comprises 15 residues. The CDR3 spells CASSSVRDQVDEQYF. The CDR3 DNA reads TGTGCCAGCAGTTCGGTCCGGGACCAGGTCGACGAGCAGTACTTC.

The chain carries TRBV10-3 and TRBJ1-5; 8 nucleotides line up with TRBD1. Trimming at V came to 5 bases and at J to 8 bases, leaving 5 bases not matched to a gene. This CDR3 spans 13 amino acids. From germline, CDR1 is ENHRY and CDR2 SYGVKD. The CDR3 loop reads CAISYEQGEPQHF. The CDR3 nucleotides are TGTGCCATCAGTTACGAACAGGGGGAGCCCCAGCATTTT.

This clonotype has at least ten counts. V and J are TRBV30 and TRBJ2-7; tentatively, D is TRBD1 (7 bases). V gave up 2 bases and J gave up 5 bases, with 25 bases separating them. Germline V gene data show CDR1 as GTSNPN and CDR2 as SVGIG (reference sequence). The CDR3 has 17 residues. CDR3 nucleotide sequence: TGTGCCTGGAGTAGGGGCAGGGGGTCGACTAGTAGCGACGAGCAGTACTTC. The encoded protein is CAWSRGRGSTSSDEQYF.

In nucleotides, the CDR3 is TGTGCCAGCAGCCCGGGACTAGCGGGTCCCTCTGAGCAGTACTTC. It codes for CASSPGLAGPSEQYF. The rearrangement uses TRBV7-8 and TRBJ2-7; 12 nucleotides agree with TRBD2. J lost 7 bases, V lost 5 bases, and 9 bases had no gene match. The germline V gene encodes CDR1 SGHVS and CDR2 FQNEAQ. The CDR3 runs 15 residues. Based on the CDR3 plus reference TRBV7-8 and TRBJ2-7, the full variable domain is GAGVSQSPRYKVAKRGQDVALRCDPISGHVSLFWYQQALGQGPEFLTYFQNEAQLDKSGLPSDRFFAERPEGSVSTLKIQRTQQEDSAVYLCASSPGLAGPSEQYFGPGTRLTVT.

This clonotype appeared many times. The gene calls are TRBV10-2 and TRBJ1-1; 7 bases map to TRBD1. Germline trimming cut 8 bases from V and 3 bases from J; bases unmatched to any gene: 6. Per germline, CDR1 WSHSY and CDR2 SAAADI. CDR3 length equals 13 residues. The CDR3 bases are TGCGCCAGCTCGGGACAGAGGGACACTGAAGCTTTCTTT. Protein product: CASSGQRDTEAFF.

This clonotype was observed a few times. The J gene is TRBJ2-5, the V gene TRBV6-2 or TRBV6-3, with D uncertain. Germline V gene lookup returns CDR1 MNHEY and CDR2 SVGEGT. The CDR3 totals 13 residues. V lost 7 bases and J lost 5, with 14 bases in between. CDR3: CASTSRLYETQYF. The CDR3, as DNA: TGTGCCAGCACCTCACGGCTCTACGAGACCCAGTACTTC.

The chain is built from TRBV19 and TRBJ2-7; possibly TRBD1 for D (6 bases). CDR1 LNHDA and CDR2 SQIVND come from the germline V gene (reference sequence). Trimming removed 5 bases from V and 2 bases from J, with 16 bases in between. The length of the CDR3 is 15 residues. DNA of the CDR3: TGTGCCAGTAGTTTTAGCGTTGAGGGGGCCTACGAGCAGTACTTC. This gives the protein CASSFSVEGAYEQYF.

The chain recombines TRBV15 with TRBJ2-7, with D maybe TRBD2 (7 bases). The V gene's germline CDR1 is LNHNV and CDR2 YYDKDF (reference sequence). V was pared by 0 bases and J by 0 bases, with 12 bases between. This CDR3 is built from 16 residues. CDR3 DNA sequence: TGTGCCACCAGCAGAGATTTGGCGGGGGCCTCCTACGAGCAGTACTTC. Protein: CATSRDLAGASYEQYF.